The T cell receptor (beta chain) described here comes from a study of post-analysis software for immune sequencing data. Each TCR beta cDNA library carried unique molecular identifiers. Researchers reported about 500,000 cDNA molecules coming from around 1 to 9.1 million T cells. Each CDR3 protein gets one entry after TCRdb re-called the PCR reads with MiXCR. Of about 760,000 distinct CDR3 sequences in the sample, less than 35% were seen once. CDR1 is SGHRS and CDR2 is YFSETQ in the germline V gene. V lost 4 bases, J lost 5 bases, and 13 bases lay in between. This CDR3 has 14 residues. Of note for this clonotype: Antigen unknown.

Regarding the study as a whole: Strong co-clustering by F measure was seen for same-batch samples. Roughly five TRBV segments appeared more often in patients than in controls, and TRBV5-6, TRBV5-1 and TRBV20-1 were among these. Patients with multiple sclerosis recorded significantly lower normalized Chao1 diversity than controls, the study found.

Sequencing used blood. The J gene is TRBJ1-5, the V gene TRBV5-1; D gene unclear. The sequence derives from a girl between 10 and 17 years old with multiple sclerosis. CDR3: CASSPDGLHQPQHF. The CDR3 region has the DNA TGCGCCAGCAGCCCGGACGGATTACATCAGCCCCAGCATTTT.